The clone carrying this TCR beta chain was observed a handful of times. Its cognate antigen is unknown. The researchers isolated CD4+ and CD8+ T cells from PBMCs by sorting. This sample stems from a study of CD8+ T cells in alopecia areata. About the study: Once tofacitinib had been taken for 6 to 18 months, 6 months off drug followed.

Study results and limitations: Clonality in lesional scalp, especially alopecia totalis/universalis, exceeded that of normal scalp. Sequence data from scalp samples additionally include resident alphabeta T cells of normal skin.

RNA extraction was followed by reverse transcription into cDNA, which acted as the sequencing template. Repertoires were generated with immunoSEQ multiplex PCR, while TCRdb's copy carries only in-frame clones and drops some. The sample consists of over 95,000 clones, around 45% of them appearing once. The CDR3 has 14 amino acids. Per germline, CDR1 MNHNY and CDR2 SVGAGI (reference sequence). V gave up 2 bases and J gave up 6 bases, with 10 bases separating them. The rearrangement uses TRBV6-6 and TRBJ1-4; D unresolved. This TCR came from a human donor with alopecia areata. Specimen: CD4+ T cells sorted from blood. CDR3 amino acids: CASSYGATYEKLFF. The CDR3 DNA reads as TGTGCCAGCAGTTACGGAGCGACCTATGAAAAACTGTTTTTT.